What follows are 16 T cell receptor beta chains derived from one specimen sequenced in a study of identical twins. MiXCR was run by TCRdb on the 5' RACE reads, yielding one entry per CDR3 protein. Among 400,000 to 550,000 distinct CDR3 sequences listed, 13% to 15% were seen once. The sample also formed part of further work on yellow fever vaccine responses in identical twins.

The source material was CD4+ T cells sorted from blood. All receptors derive from a woman under 30 in good health.

This clonotype has only a few counts. The chain is built from TRBV29-1 and TRBJ2-2; 13 bases match TRBD2. The CDR3 has 16 amino acids. Germline CDR1 reads SQVTM; CDR2 reads ANQGSEA. The trim removed 4 bases at V and 4 bases at J, leaving 6 bases unmatched. This chain's CDR3 is CSVALAGGPGTGELFF. The CDR3 bases are TGCAGCGTTGCACTAGCGGGAGGGCCCGGCACCGGGGAGCTGTTTTTT.

The V call is TRBV7-6, the J call TRBJ2-3; 9 bases are shared with TRBD2. Germline loops: CDR1 SGHVS, CDR2 FNYEAQ. The V gene end was trimmed by 8 bases and the J gene end by 0 bases; junction bases not matched to a gene: 3. The CDR3 runs 14 residues. The CDR3 here is CASASGRSTDTQYF. CDR3 DNA: TGTGCCAGCGCCAGCGGGAGGAGCACAGATACGCAGTATTTT.

The table lists this clonotype with a few counts. CDR3 protein: CAITPERGRYGYTF. CDR3 DNA: TGTGCCATCACCCCAGAGAGGGGGCGGTATGGCTACACCTTC. The chain joins TRBV10-3 to TRBJ1-2; TRBD1 matches 7 bases. The CDR3 has 14 amino acids. V shed 7 bases and J 5 bases; nucleotides not matched to a gene: 10. The V gene's germline CDR1 is ENHRY and CDR2 SYGVKD.

This clonotype turned up a few times. This sequence joins TRBV4-2 and TRBJ2-1, with TRBD2 matching over 9 bases. V dropped 4 bases and J dropped 7; count of bases not matched to a gene: 5. Germline CDR1 and CDR2: LGHNA and YNFKEQ. This CDR3 is built from 14 residues. CDR3: CASSLAGVRNEQFF. CDR3 in DNA: TGTGCCAGCAGCCTAGCGGGGGTGAGGAATGAGCAGTTCTTC.

The rearrangement uses TRBV5-1 and TRBJ2-7; perhaps TRBD2 as D (6 bases). Germline assignment: CDR1 SGHRS and CDR2 YFSETQ. CDR3 length equals 15 residues. V lost 4 bases, J lost 3 bases, and 17 bases lay in between. CDR3 coding DNA: TGCGCCAGCAGCCCAGCCGGGAGCGACATCTACGAGCAGTACTTC. This gives the protein CASSPAGSDIYEQYF.

This clonotype was observed a handful of times. The rearrangement uses TRBV7-2 and TRBJ2-7; TRBD2 agrees at 11 bases. Trimming cost V 2 bases and J 4 bases; bases outside gene matches: 7. This CDR3 is 16 amino acids long. Germline V lookup: CDR1 SGHTA, CDR2 FQGNSA. This CDR3 is CASSLFSSGGIYEQYF. CDR3 nucleotides: TGTGCCAGCAGCTTATTCTCTAGCGGGGGGATTTACGAGCAGTACTTC. The whole variable domain, filled in from reference TRBV7-2 and TRBJ2-7, reads GAGVSQSPSNKVTEKGKDVELRCDPISGHTALYWYRQSLGQGLEFLIYFQGNSAPDKSGLPSDRFSAERTGGSVSTLTIQRTQQEDSAVYLCASSLFSSGGIYEQYFGPGTRLTVT.

The chain employs TRBV4-3 and TRBJ2-2, with a weak D call TRBD2 (6 bases). The CDR3 runs to 16 residues. Looked up from germline, CDR1 is LGHNA and CDR2 is YSLEER. Trimming pared 2 bases from V and 2 bases from J, leaving 12 bases between. The CDR3 coding sequence is TGCGCCAGCAGCCAACGTAGCGGCATCAACACCGGGGAGCTGTTTTTT. It codes for CASSQRSGINTGELFF.

The chain couples TRBV20-1 to TRBJ2-3; TRBD1 is a possible D gene (5 bases). CDR3 length: 14 amino acids. Per the germline V gene, CDR1 is DFQATT and CDR2 is SNEGSKA (reference sequence). The V end was cut by 3 bases, the J end by 4 bases, with 14 bases between. CDR3 bases: TGCAGTGCTAGTGCCCCTGGGGCTGCAGATACGCAGTATTTT. Residues: CSASAPGAADTQYF.

This clonotype has only a few counts. The CDR3 is CASSQDGRTSISEQFF. CDR3 coding DNA: TGTGCCAGCAGCCAAGATGGTAGGACTAGCATCTCTGAGCAGTTCTTC. The rearrangement links TRBV14 to TRBJ2-1; 8 bases align to TRBD2. This CDR3 comprises 16 residues. V dropped 0 bases and J dropped 9; count of bases not matched to a gene: 10. Germline assignment: CDR1 SGHDN and CDR2 FVKESK.

The rearrangement joins TRBV20-1 to TRBJ2-3; the D is unclear. Deletions cut 6 bases from V and 0 bases from J, with 16 bases between. The CDR3 is 15 residues long. Per germline, CDR1 DFQATT and CDR2 SNEGSKA (reference sequence). The CDR3 region is CSATIGARSTDTQYF. CDR3 nucleotide sequence: TGCAGTGCCACAATCGGAGCCCGAAGCACAGATACGCAGTATTTT.

The V gene is TRBV5-1, the J gene TRBJ1-1, with a tentative D call TRBD1 (5 bases). There are 15 residues in the CDR3. The germline V gene encodes CDR1 SGHRS and CDR2 YFSETQ. V shed 0 bases and J shed 0 bases, with 9 bases lying between them. CDR3 sequence (DNA): TGCGCCAGCAGCTTGGCTGGCAGGGTGAACACTGAAGCTTTCTTT. It encodes CASSLAGRVNTEAFF.

The chain couples TRBV7-9 to TRBJ1-6; D not resolved. Trimming cost V 4 bases and J 8 bases, with 9 bases left between them. This CDR3 has 13 residues. CDR1 and CDR2 (germline): SEHNR, FQNEAQ (reference sequence). The chain's CDR3 is CASSSLADSPLHF. The CDR3 DNA reads TGTGCCAGCAGCTCCCTGGCGGATTCACCCCTCCACTTT.

This clonotype appeared a few times. V gene TRBV20-1 combines with J gene TRBJ2-3, with TRBD2 matching over 14 bases. Looked up from germline, CDR1 is DFQATT and CDR2 is SNEGSKA (reference sequence). The CDR3 extends over 21 amino acids. With V trimmed by 1 base and J by 8 bases, 23 bases remained unmatched. CDR3 amino acids: CSARARGVGLAGGGDPGTQYF. The CDR3 bases are TGCAGTGCTAGAGCCCGGGGCGTTGGACTAGCGGGAGGAGGAGACCCGGGTACGCAGTATTTT.

This clonotype was counted at least ten times. The V and J genes are TRBV5-1 and TRBJ2-7; D is unresolved. The CDR3 covers 15 residues. Germline V CDR1 and CDR2: SGHRS, YFSETQ. V lost 0 bases and J 3 bases, leaving 13 bases between the germline ends. The CDR3 protein is CASSLAGPSIYEQYF. The CDR3 DNA sequence: TGCGCCAGCAGCTTGGCAGGCCCCTCTATCTACGAGCAGTACTTC.

This clonotype was recorded once. The rearrangement links TRBV27 to TRBJ2-6; the match to TRBD2 covers 8 bases. Germline CDR1 MNHEY, CDR2 SMNVEV (reference sequence). The CDR3 length is 18 residues. V lost 6 bases and J lost 1; bases outside the gene matches: 11. The CDR3 region is CASSPLRGGKSGANVLTF. CDR3 DNA sequence: TGTGCCAGCAGCCCCCTCCGGGGGGGGAAGTCTGGGGCCAACGTCCTGACTTTC.

There are many counts of this clonotype. The chain combines TRBV29-1 with TRBJ1-2, with a possible D match to TRBD1 (6 bases). This CDR3 has 12 residues. CDR1 SQVTM and CDR2 ANQGSEA come from the germline V gene. V was cut by 5 bases and J by 4 bases, with 11 bases left in between. The CDR3 loop is CSVLQGSYGYTF. CDR3 coding DNA: TGCAGCGTTTTGCAGGGGTCCTATGGCTACACCTTC.